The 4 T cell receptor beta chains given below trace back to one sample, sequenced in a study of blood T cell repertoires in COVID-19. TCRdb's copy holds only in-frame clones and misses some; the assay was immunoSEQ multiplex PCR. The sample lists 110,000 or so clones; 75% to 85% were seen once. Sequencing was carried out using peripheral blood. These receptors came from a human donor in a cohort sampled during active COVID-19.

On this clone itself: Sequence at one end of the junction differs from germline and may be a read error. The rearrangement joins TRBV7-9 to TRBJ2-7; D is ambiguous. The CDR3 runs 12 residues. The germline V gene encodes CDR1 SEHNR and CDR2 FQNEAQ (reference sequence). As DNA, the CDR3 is TGTGCCAGCAGCTTAGAAAACTCTTTTCCCCACTTC. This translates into CASSLENSFPHF.

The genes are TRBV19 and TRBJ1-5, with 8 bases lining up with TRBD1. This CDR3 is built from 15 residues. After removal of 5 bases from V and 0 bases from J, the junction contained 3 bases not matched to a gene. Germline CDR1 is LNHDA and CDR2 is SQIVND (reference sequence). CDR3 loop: CASSGQGNSNQPQHF. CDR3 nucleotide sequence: TGTGCCAGTAGTGGACAGGGAAATAGCAATCAGCCCCAGCATTTT.

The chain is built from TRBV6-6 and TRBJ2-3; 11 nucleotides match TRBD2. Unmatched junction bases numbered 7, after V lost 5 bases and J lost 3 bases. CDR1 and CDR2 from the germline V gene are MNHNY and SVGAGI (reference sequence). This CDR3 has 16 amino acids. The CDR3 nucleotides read TGTGCCAGCAGTCTCCGACTAGCGGGATGGACAGATACGCAGTATTTT. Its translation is CASSLRLAGWTDTQYF.

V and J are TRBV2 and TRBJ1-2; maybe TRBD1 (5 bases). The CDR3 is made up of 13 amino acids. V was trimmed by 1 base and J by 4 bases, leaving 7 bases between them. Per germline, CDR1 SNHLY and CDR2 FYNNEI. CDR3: CASSEGQRYGYTF. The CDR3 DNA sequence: TGTGCCAGCAGTGAAGGACAGCGCTATGGCTACACCTTC.